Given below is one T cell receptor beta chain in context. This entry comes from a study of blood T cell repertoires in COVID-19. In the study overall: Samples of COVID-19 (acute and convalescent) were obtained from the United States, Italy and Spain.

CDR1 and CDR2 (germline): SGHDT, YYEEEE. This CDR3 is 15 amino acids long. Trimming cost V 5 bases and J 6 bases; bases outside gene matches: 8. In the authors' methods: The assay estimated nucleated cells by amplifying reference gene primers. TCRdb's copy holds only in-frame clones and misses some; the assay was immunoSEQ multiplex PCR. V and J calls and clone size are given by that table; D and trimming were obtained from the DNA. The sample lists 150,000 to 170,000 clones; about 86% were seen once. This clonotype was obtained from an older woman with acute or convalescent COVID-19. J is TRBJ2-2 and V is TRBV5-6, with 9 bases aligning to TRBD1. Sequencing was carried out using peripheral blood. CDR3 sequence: CASRSWGQGPGELFF. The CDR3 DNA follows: TGTGCCAGCAGGAGTTGGGGACAGGGCCCCGGGGAGCTGTTTTTT. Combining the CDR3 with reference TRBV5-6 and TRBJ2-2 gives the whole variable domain DAGVTQSPTHLIKTRGQQVTLRCSPKSGHDTVSWYQQALGQGPQFIFQYYEEEERQRGNFPDRFSGHQFPNYSSELNVNALLLGDSALYLCASRSWGQGPGELFFGEGSRLTVL.